This T cell receptor beta chain was obtained from a study of response to subunit inactivated influenza vaccine. Study results and caveats: Authors suggested few new T cells are recruited by each seasonal influenza vaccination.

MiXCR, run by TCRdb on the RT-PCR reads, gives a single entry per CDR3 protein. Of about 570,000 distinct CDR3 sequences in the sample, about an eighth are singletons; the top ten hold 10%. For this clonotype: Its target is not known.

The CDR3 sequence is 17 residues long. V lost 3 bases to trimming and J lost 7 bases, with 22 bases between them. The V gene's germline CDR1 is SGHVS and CDR2 FNYEAQ. The input for sequencing was PBMCs from blood, taken on the day of vaccination. The rearrangement links TRBV7-6 to TRBJ2-1; possible D gene TRBD2, 5 bases. The sequence came from a middle-aged man who received an inactivated influenza vaccine. The CDR3 protein is CASSLGTGERVRNEQFF. The CDR3 nucleotides are TGTGCCAGCAGCTTGGGTACCGGGGAAAGGGTGAGGAATGAGCAGTTCTTC.